This T cell receptor (beta chain) was observed in a study of T cells in Graves' hyperthyroidism and ophthalmopathy (dated by TCRdb to about 2019). Concerning the study at large: Peripheral blood samples were taken at initial diagnosis, before any treatment was given. Prospective prediction of ophthalmopathy was tested in an independent validation cohort of 18 to 20 hyperthyroidism patients and 15 to 17 patients who later progressed to ophthalmopathy. Thyroid tissue and blood T-cell repertoires from six Graves' hyperthyroidism patients were also compared in the study. TCR V-J signatures able to tell the groups apart were searched for in a discovery cohort of 100 patients, of whom roughly 42 had Graves' ophthalmopathy and about 60 had stable Graves' hyperthyroidism. After blood sampling, hyperthyroidism patients were treated with methimazole at a starting dose of 30 mg daily, and ophthalmopathy patients were treated with high-dose intravenous methylprednisolone. The roughly 94 discovery patients were randomly divided into training and test sets at a 7:3 ratio. TCR Vbeta CDR3 sequencing of 120 to 150 peripheral blood samples (more than 40 ophthalmopathy, 70 to 85 hyperthyroidism and roughly 17 progressor patients) is reported in the paper. What the authors observed across the whole study: Sample size was not statistically predetermined, and investigators were not blinded to group allocation. In validation, the model predicted progression to ophthalmopathy with around 71% sensitivity and less than 80% specificity, a median of about six months before onset. Most expanded thyroid clonotypes (frequency above 0.001) were also found in blood, which suggests that blood repertoires may mirror thyroid immune responses. A model built on a 13 V-J signature distinguished ophthalmopathy from stable hyperthyroidism, reaching 87.88% sensitivity and around 81% specificity in cross-validation and 80%/75% in testing.

Points on this clonotype: Its recognized antigen is unknown. It has no much larger one-base neighbor in the sample; base qualities were not kept.

In the ophthalmopathy patients, disease was moderately to severely active, with a Clinical Activity Score of 3 or more, a NOSPECS grade of 4 or more, and a duration of less than 3 months. Exclusion was applied to patients with uncontrolled infections, other autoimmune diseases, pregnancy or lactation. Clinical symptoms, serum thyroxine and TRAb, thyroid ultrasound, and orbital computed tomography formed the basis for the diagnoses. PBMCs were separated from roughly 10 ml of fresh peripheral blood using Ficoll-Paque density gradient centrifugation. Total RNA was extracted using Trizol reagent, and RNA quality was assessed on an Agilent 2100 Bioanalyzer. The TCR beta CDR3 regions were amplified from the RNA transcripts. The first round of RT-PCR for the TCR CDR3 was performed with the HTBI primer set and the Qiagen OneStep RT-PCR kit. Libraries were constructed in a second round of multiplex PCR, after which size selection and purification were performed. Paired-end sequencing of the libraries was performed with 100 bp reads on an Illumina HiSeq2000. Per the source publication's procedure: SOAPnuke was used to process the raw data, with reads discarded if the reads contained adapters or uncalled bases, had a mean Phred below 15, or lacked an exact constant-primer or identifier match. High-quality paired reads were merged with COPE v1.2.5, and unique nucleotide sequences were defined as clonotypes. MiTCR v1.1 was used to align clonotypes to the IMGT TRBV, TRBD and TRBJ reference segments. The analysis included only V-J combinations with a frequency above 0.0001, which together covered about 99% of the repertoires. The TCS score was defined as F50 (clonal expansion) divided by E x V (chaos), with BLOSUM62-based TCRdist calculated between CDR3 peptides within each V-J. Welch's t-statistics and random forest reduced roughly 500 V-J features to about 13, which were used in a naive Bayes classifier (R e1071). TCRdb reprocessing: public reads trimmed at Q25 with fastp, clones called with MiXCR, in-frame beta chains kept. For every CDR3 protein sequence, its rows merge into one entry that carries the most common genes and DNA. Here the V and J calls rest on TCRdb's processing, not on the authors' analysis. Here the sample has roughly 550,000 distinct CDR3 sequences; around 16% occur a single time. The ten largest account for approximately 32% of the sample.

There are 12 amino acids in the CDR3, from cysteine to phenylalanine inclusive. Only CDR3 DNA is held: 36 bases, read in frame from base 1. CDR1 and CDR2 (MNHNS, SASEGT) derive from the germline V gene. The trim is 6 bases for V and 0 bases for J, with a gap of 5 bases between the germline ends. Sequencing used blood. The TCR was taken from a young woman with Graves' ophthalmopathy. The chain links TRBV6-1 with TRBJ2-5, with the D gene not confidently named. CDR3 sequence: CASRMYQETQYF. The base sequence is TGTGCCAGCAGGATGTACCAAGAGACCCAGTACTTC.